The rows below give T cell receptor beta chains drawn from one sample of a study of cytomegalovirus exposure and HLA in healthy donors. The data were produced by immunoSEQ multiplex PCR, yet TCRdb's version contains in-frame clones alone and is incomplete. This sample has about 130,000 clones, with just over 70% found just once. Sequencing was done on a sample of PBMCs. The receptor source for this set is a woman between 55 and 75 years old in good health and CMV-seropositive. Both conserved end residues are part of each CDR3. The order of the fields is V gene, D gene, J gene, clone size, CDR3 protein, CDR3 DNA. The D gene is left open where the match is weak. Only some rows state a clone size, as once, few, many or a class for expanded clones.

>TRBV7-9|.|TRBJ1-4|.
CASSLGQGMEKLFF
TGTGCCAGCAGCTTAGGCCAGGGGATGGAAAAACTGTTTTTT
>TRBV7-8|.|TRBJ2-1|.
CASSPIRVWGSSYNEQFF
TGTGCCAGCAGCCCCATCAGGGTATGGGGTAGCTCCTACAATGAGCAGTTCTTC
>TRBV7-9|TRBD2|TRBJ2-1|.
CASSLGRGGGIEQFF
TGTGCCAGCAGCTTAGGGCGGGGCGGGGGTATTGAGCAGTTCTTC
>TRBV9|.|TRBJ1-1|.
CASSVFQGLGNTEAFF
TGTGCCAGCAGCGTCTTTCAGGGTTTGGGAAACACTGAAGCTTTCTTT
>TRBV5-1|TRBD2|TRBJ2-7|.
CASTRTSGGTPYEQYF
TGCGCCAGCACCCGGACTAGCGGGGGGACCCCCTACGAGCAGTACTTC
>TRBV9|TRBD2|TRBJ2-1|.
CASSRAGPSYNEQFF
TGTGCCAGCAGTAGAGCGGGACCTTCCTACAATGAGCAGTTCTTC
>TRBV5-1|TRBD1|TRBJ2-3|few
CASSPGQRTDTQYF
TGCGCCAGCAGCCCGGGACAGCGCACAGATACGCAGTATTTT
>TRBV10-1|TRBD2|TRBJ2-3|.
CASSETALAGSTDTQYF
TGCGCCAGCAGTGAGACGGCGCTAGCGGGGAGCACAGATACGCAGTATTTT
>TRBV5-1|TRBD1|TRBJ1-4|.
CASSPGFGTDQRVKLFF
TGCGCCAGCAGCCCTGGTTTCGGGACAGACCAAAGGGTAAAACTGTTTTTT
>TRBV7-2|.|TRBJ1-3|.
CASSPNVGGGGNTIYF
TGTGCCAGCAGCCCCAACGTGGGGGGGGGAGGAAACACCATATATTTT
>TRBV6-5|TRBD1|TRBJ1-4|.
CASSYGDREHEKLFF
TGTGCCAGCAGTTATGGAGACAGGGAACATGAAAAACTGTTTTTT
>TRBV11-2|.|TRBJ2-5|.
CASTPGVRETQYF
TGTGCCAGCACCCCCGGGGTTCGGGAGACCCAGTACTTC
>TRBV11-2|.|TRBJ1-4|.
CASMRGPNEKLFF
TGTGCCAGCATGCGAGGGCCAAATGAAAAACTGTTTTTT
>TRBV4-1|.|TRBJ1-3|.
CASSRLAVSSGNTIYF
TGCGCCAGCAGCCGGCTAGCGGTAAGCTCTGGAAACACCATATATTTT
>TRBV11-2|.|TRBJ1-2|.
CASSLAGNYGYTF
TGTGCCAGCAGCTTAGCAGGGAACTATGGCTACACCTTC
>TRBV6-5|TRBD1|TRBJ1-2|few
CASSYSSTGGYGYTF
TGTGCCAGCAGTTACTCCTCGACAGGGGGCTATGGCTACACCTTC
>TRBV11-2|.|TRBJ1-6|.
CASSLDPRRTSYNSPLHF
TGTGCCAGCAGCTTAGATCCGAGGAGAACCTCCTATAATTCACCCCTCCACTTT
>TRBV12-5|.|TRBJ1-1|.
CASGLSGGRGTEAFF
TGTGCTAGTGGTTTGTCGGGGGGCAGAGGGACTGAAGCTTTCTTT
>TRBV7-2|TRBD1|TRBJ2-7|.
CASSLAWTGGKEQYF
TGTGCCAGCAGCTTAGCCTGGACAGGGGGGAAGGAGCAGTACTTC
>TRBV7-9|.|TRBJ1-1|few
CASSLQTVTNTEAFF
TGTGCCAGCAGCCTACAGACAGTAACTAACACTGAAGCTTTCTTT
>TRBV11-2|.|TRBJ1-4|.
CASSLYSGSTNEKLFF
TGTGCCAGCAGCCTTTATAGCGGATCAACTAATGAAAAACTGTTTTTT
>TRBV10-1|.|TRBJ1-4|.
CASSDSRTELEKLFF
TGCGCCAGCAGTGATTCCAGGACAGAGCTTGAAAAACTGTTTTTT
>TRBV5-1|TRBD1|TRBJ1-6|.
CASSSGGSYNSPLHF
TGCGCCAGCAGCTCAGGGGGCTCCTATAATTCACCCCTCCACTTT
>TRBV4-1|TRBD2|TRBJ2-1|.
CASSQDRGGAYNEQFF
TGCGCCAGCAGCCAAGATCGGGGGGGGGCCTACAATGAGCAGTTCTTC
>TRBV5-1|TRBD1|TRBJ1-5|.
CASSLDRGKGQPQHF
TGCGCCAGCAGCCTCGACAGGGGCAAAGGGCAGCCCCAGCATTTT
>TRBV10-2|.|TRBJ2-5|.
CASSESAGKRETQYF
TGCGCCAGCAGTGAGTCGGCAGGGAAGAGGGAGACCCAGTACTTC
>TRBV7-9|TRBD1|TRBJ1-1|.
CASSVRRDRDTEAFF
TGTGCCAGCAGCGTACGTAGGGACAGGGACACTGAAGCTTTCTTT
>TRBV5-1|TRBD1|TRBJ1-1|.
CACSPRPTGGETEAFF
TGCGCCTGCAGCCCGCGCCCGACAGGGGGCGAGACTGAAGCTTTCTTT
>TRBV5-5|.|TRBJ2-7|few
CASSYEDTSYEQYF
TGTGCCAGCAGCTACGAGGACACTTCCTACGAGCAGTACTTC
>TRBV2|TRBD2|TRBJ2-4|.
CASTVRGGIAKNIQYF
TGTGCCAGCACTGTACGCGGGGGGATAGCCAAAAACATTCAGTACTTC
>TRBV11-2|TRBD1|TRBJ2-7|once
CASSLLSRTGVYEQYF
TGTGCCAGCAGCTTATTATCGAGGACAGGGGTCTACGAGCAGTACTTC
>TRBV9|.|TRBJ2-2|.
CASSVVLDTGELFF
TGTGCCAGCAGCGTAGTTTTAGACACCGGGGAGCTGTTTTTT
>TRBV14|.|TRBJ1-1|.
CASSQVETNTEAFF
TGTGCCAGCAGCCAAGTGGAGACGAACACTGAAGCTTTCTTT
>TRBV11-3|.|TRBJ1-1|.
CASSPGRNTEAFF
TGTGCCAGCAGCCCCGGGAGAAACACTGAAGCTTTCTTT
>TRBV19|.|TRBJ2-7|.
CASSIDRLRATEQYF
TGTGCCAGTAGTATAGATCGGTTGAGAGCTACCGAGCAGTACTTC
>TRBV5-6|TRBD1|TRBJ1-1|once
CASSSPGTGMNTEAFF
TGTGCCAGCAGCTCACCCGGGACAGGGATGAACACTGAAGCTTTCTTT
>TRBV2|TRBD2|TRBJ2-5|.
CASSAGLAGETQYF
TGTGCCAGCTCGGCCGGACTAGCGGGGGAGACCCAGTACTTC
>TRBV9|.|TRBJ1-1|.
CASSVERGSQNTEAFF
TGTGCCAGCAGCGTAGAGAGGGGGTCCCAGAACACTGAAGCTTTCTTT
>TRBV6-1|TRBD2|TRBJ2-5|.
CASSLRGLAATQYF
TGTGCCAGCAGTCTCAGGGGACTAGCGGCGACCCAGTACTTC
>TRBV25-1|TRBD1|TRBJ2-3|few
CASSGTGTDTQYF
TGTGCCAGCTCTGGGACAGGCACAGATACGCAGTATTTT
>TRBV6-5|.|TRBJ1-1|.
CASSYSATLNTEAFF
TGTGCCAGCAGTTACTCGGCGACTTTGAACACTGAAGCTTTCTTT
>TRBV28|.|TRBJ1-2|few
CASRGGPNYGYTF
TGTGCCAGCAGGGGAGGGCCAAACTATGGCTACACCTTC
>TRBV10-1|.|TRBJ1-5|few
CASSLPKRGSNQPQHF
TGCGCCAGCAGTCTCCCTAAGAGAGGTAGCAATCAGCCCCAGCATTTT
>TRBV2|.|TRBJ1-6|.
CASSPGRGYNSPLHF
TGTGCCAGCAGTCCAGGGCGAGGATATAATTCACCCCTCCACTTT
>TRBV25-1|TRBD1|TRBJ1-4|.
CASSTISGTANEKLFF
TGTGCCAGCAGTACAATCTCCGGGACAGCTAATGAAAAACTGTTTTTT
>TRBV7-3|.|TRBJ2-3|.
CASSRGGGSTDTQYF
TGTGCCAGCAGCCGAGGGGGAGGGAGCACAGATACGCAGTATTTT
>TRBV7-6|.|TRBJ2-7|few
CASSTFRGVGHYEQYF
TGTGCCAGCAGCACCTTCAGGGGGGTGGGTCACTACGAGCAGTACTTC
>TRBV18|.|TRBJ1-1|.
CASSQDSNTEAFF
TGTGCCAGCTCACAGGACTCGAACACTGAAGCTTTCTTT
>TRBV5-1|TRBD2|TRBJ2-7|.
CASSWLAGSTYEQYF
TGCGCCAGCAGCTGGCTAGCGGGGAGTACCTACGAGCAGTACTTC
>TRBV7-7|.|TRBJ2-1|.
CASSLTGSSYNEQFF
TGTGCTAGCAGCCTGACGGGGAGCTCCTACAATGAGCAGTTCTTC
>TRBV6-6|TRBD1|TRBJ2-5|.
CASNRQGPGQETQYF
TGTGCCAGCAATAGACAGGGCCCCGGACAAGAGACCCAGTACTTC
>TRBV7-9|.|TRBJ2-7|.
CASIGGAIYEQYF
TGTGCCAGCATCGGAGGTGCGATCTACGAGCAGTACTTC
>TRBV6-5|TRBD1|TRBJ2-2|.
CASSFGQGAGELFF
TGTGCCAGCAGTTTCGGACAGGGGGCCGGGGAGCTGTTTTTT
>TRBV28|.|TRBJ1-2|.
CASSSPRGLGYGYTF
TGTGCCAGCAGTTCCCCACGAGGGCTGGGCTATGGCTACACCTTC
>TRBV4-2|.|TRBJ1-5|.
CASSQDSGADQPQHF
TGTGCCAGCAGCCAAGATTCAGGGGCGGATCAGCCCCAGCATTTT